Presented here are 4 T cell receptor beta chains from one specimen sequenced in a study of blood T cell repertoires in COVID-19. The method was immunoSEQ multiplex PCR; TCRdb's version includes in-frame clones alone and lacks a portion of them. This sample has fewer than 600,000 clones; 80% to 90% occur once, and the top ten carry around 0.95%. The sequencing sample was made of peripheral blood. The receptors were sampled from a man aged 18 to 29 with COVID-19, enrolled during active disease.

The CDR3 region has the DNA TGTGCCAGCAGCCATCTTGGAAACACCATATATTTT. Translated, it gives CASSHLGNTIYF. The J gene is TRBJ1-3, the V gene TRBV3-1 (or the pseudogene TRBV3-2), with D uncertain. Germline V CDR1 and CDR2: LGHDT, YNNKEL (reference sequence). V was trimmed by 3 bases and J by 3 bases, leaving 3 bases between them. The CDR3 spans 12 residues.

The chain uses TRBV7-9 and TRBJ2-5; 14 nucleotides agree with TRBD2. The V gene end was trimmed by 4 bases and the J gene end by 0 bases; junction bases not matched to a gene: 1. Per the germline V gene, CDR1 is SEHNR and CDR2 is FQNEAQ (reference sequence). CDR3 length equals 16 residues. For the CDR3, the DNA is TGTGCCAGCAGCTGGACTAGCGGGGGGTACCAAGAGACCCAGTACTTC. Amino acid sequence: CASSWTSGGYQETQYF.

The chain has TRBV12-3 or TRBV12-4 and TRBJ2-2, with D tentatively TRBD2 (5 bases). The CDR3 length is 12 residues. Between the trimmed V and J ends, which lost 7 bases and 7 bases, there was a span of 10 bases. In DNA, the CDR3 is TGTGCCAGCACCAAACTAGGCGGGGAGCTGTTTTTT. Translated: CASTKLGGELFF.

This chain uses TRBV25-1 with TRBJ1-2, with 7 bases lining up with TRBD1. The CDR3 extends over 15 amino acids. The junction had 10 bases not matched to a gene; V was cut back by 5 bases and J by 4 bases. Germline assignment: CDR1 MGHDK and CDR2 SYGVNS. The CDR3 DNA is TGTGCCAGCAGTCCTAATACAGGGGTTTTCTATGGCTACACCTTC. Protein: CASSPNTGVFYGYTF.